This TCR beta chain was retrieved from a study of glioma-infiltrating T cells. General observations from the study: Tissue-blood divergence was below expectation in non-neoplastic patients, above in gliomas.

The CDR3 runs 14 residues. V lost 6 bases and J lost 0, with 9 bases in between. The germline gives CDR1 MNHNS, CDR2 SASEGT. In the case of this clonotype: Antigen: not known.

Amplification of TCR alpha and beta CDR3 regions from RNA used iRepertoire nested multiplex PCR. TCRdb fed the multiplex PCR reads into MiXCR, producing one record per CDR3 protein. The sample holds about 140,000 distinct CDR3 sequences, more than 35% seen once. The chain recombines TRBV6-1 with TRBJ1-3, with D maybe TRBD1 (5 bases). The sequencing sample was made of glioma tissue, nonneoplastic brain tissue, or PBMCs (not recorded which). The sequence derives from a human donor with low-grade glioma or glioblastoma, undergoing nonglioma brain surgery, or in good health (not recorded which). CDR3 protein: CASSRGYSGNTIYF. For the CDR3, the DNA is TGTGCCAGCAGCCGGGGGTACTCTGGAAACACCATATATTTT.